The entry below gives a single TCR beta chain sequence along with its context. This clonotype was recorded many times. Its cognate antigen has yet to be identified. No much larger clone exists at a distance of one base, and base qualities are not known. To demonstrate the VDJtools post-analysis software, the study profiled TCR beta repertoires from the peripheral blood of about a dozen young patients with multiple sclerosis. The multiple sclerosis patients were children and adolescents ranging in age from roughly 6 to 15 years. Libraries were constructed by PCR. Sequencing used an Illumina HiSeq 2500. Unique molecular identifiers were incorporated into TCR beta cDNA libraries to reduce PCR and sequencing biases. Every 1 to 10 million input T cells yielded about 500,000 cDNA molecules, meaning each molecule approximated one T cell. The patient libraries were prepared and sequenced using the same protocol as the earlier healthy control dataset. Samples belonging to the same batch were prepared together, multiplexed and sequenced on a shared HiSeq lane. In the original analysis: Raw barcoded reads were processed with MIGEC, and single-read molecular identifier groups were discarded before consensus assembly and CDR3 extraction. VDJtools was used for post-analysis of the clonotype tables, with diversity normalized by down-sampling every dataset to the smallest sample size. In repertoire overlap clustering, CDR3 amino acid sequences, but not nucleotide sequences, were matched to correct batch-related cross-sample contamination. Using fastp trimming at Q25 and MiXCR clonotype assembly, TCRdb reanalyzed the public sequencing data and kept in-frame beta chains. Rows are unified per CDR3 protein, each entry keeping the most common DNA and genes. The authors' filters were not applied to this entry. In this sample the table shows about 500,000 distinct CDR3 sequences, roughly 45% of which occur a single time. Roughly an eighth of the sample comes from the top ten.

This record belongs to a study of post-analysis software for immune sequencing data (dated by TCRdb to the mid-2010s). About the study as a whole: Recorded disease courses included relapsing-remitting, secondary progressive and progressive-relapsing multiple sclerosis, with some patients lacking subtype annotation. The multiple sclerosis patient repertoires were compared with about a dozen previously published healthy control repertoires from donors aged 6 to 25 years. A subset of samples was prepared in parallel using single-end sample barcoding, then pooled and co-amplified after Illumina adapter ligation. The research as a whole found: The multiple sclerosis patient group was slightly younger than the control group. Multiple sclerosis patients had significantly lower normalized Chao1 diversity than controls, a result that suggests substantial peripheral T-cell clonal expansion. Significantly higher frequencies in patients than in controls were found for several TRBV segments, including TRBV5-6, TRBV5-1 and TRBV20-1. Direct clustering with F measure revealed strong co-clustering of samples prepared in the same batch, which led to a batch-effect correction.

Per the germline V gene, MNHEY is the CDR1 and SVGEGT is the CDR2. Unmatched junction bases come to 2, with V trimmed by 6 bases and J by 3 bases. The CDR3 sequence holds 13 residues, the cysteine and phenylalanine included. Only the CDR3 DNA stays, 39 bases, in frame from base 1. The receptor chain draws on TRBV6-2 or TRBV6-3 and TRBJ2-7; 10 central bases correspond to TRBD2. Sequenced: blood. This TCR came from a girl aged 10 to 17 with multiple sclerosis. CDR3 sequence: CASSPSGSYEQYF. The bases read TGTGCCAGCAGCCCTAGCGGGAGCTACGAGCAGTACTTC.